This TCR beta chain was captured by sequencing in a study of T cells in localized non-small cell lung cancer. CDR3 length equals 13 residues. CDR1 is GTSNPN and CDR2 is SVGIG in the germline V gene (reference sequence). Deletions cut 3 bases from V and 3 bases from J, with 11 bases between. This table comes from immunoSEQ multiplex PCR, and its TCRdb copy is limited to in-frame clones, with some not included. The sample contains around 78,000 clones, approximately 90% of which appear only once. This material consisted of peripheral blood, taken before any cancer treatment. The sequence was collected from a woman aged 40-75 years with stage I squamous cell lung carcinoma. The V gene is TRBV30, the J gene TRBJ1-2, with D maybe TRBD1 (5 bases). CDR3 in amino acids: CAWREQGDYGYTF. The DNA of the CDR3 is TGTGCCTGGAGGGAGCAGGGTGACTATGGCTACACCTTC.